This T cell receptor beta chain was found in a study of T-cell memory formation after mild COVID-19. Germline V gene lookup returns CDR1 SEHNR and CDR2 FQNEAQ (reference sequence). The CDR3 totals 16 residues. Turning to this clonotype: One end of the junction fails to match germline, which may point to a read error.

TCRdb passed the 5' RACE reads through MiXCR, listing each CDR3 protein once. The sample shows approximately 390,000 distinct CDR3 sequences, roughly 15% of them seen only once. The chain recombines TRBV7-9 with TRBJ1-1; D remains unclear. The sequenced material came from PBMCs or a T cell subset sorted from them (not recorded which). This receptor was taken from a man between 18 and 35 years old who had mild COVID-19 (a few samples of this study predate the infection). Cell type and time point are not known. The CDR3 DNA reads as TGTGCCAGCAGCCCCGCAGTTTCATCATTATACACTGATGCTTTCTTT. Encoded protein: CASSPAVSSLYTDAFF. Full variable domain (outside the CDR3, taken from reference TRBV7-9 and TRBJ1-1): DTGVSQNPRHKITKRGQNVTFRCDPISEHNRLYWYRQTLGQGPEFLTYFQNEAQLEKSRLLSDRFSAERPKGSFSTLEIQRTEQGDSAMYLCASSPAVSSLYTDAFFGQGTRLTVV.